This T cell receptor beta chain came from a study of blood T cell repertoires in COVID-19. Looking at the study overall: Nucleic acid was either cDNA or gDNA, and it came from T cells, B-cell-depleted T cells, or PBMCs.

Original methodology: The assay estimated nucleated cells by amplifying reference gene primers. Some clones are missing from TCRdb's copy, which holds only in-frame ones; the method was immunoSEQ multiplex PCR. V and J calls plus clone size are reproduced from that table; the DNA served to infer D and trimming. The sample includes more than 95,000 clones, roughly nine tenths of them seen just once. Sequences were obtained from peripheral blood. This sequence originates from a woman aged 55-70 years with acute or convalescent COVID-19.

This CDR3 is CASSYEGGVNTEAFF. CDR3 bases: TGTGCCAGCAGTTACGAAGGAGGAGTGAACACTGAAGCTTTCTTT. This chain uses TRBV6-6 with TRBJ1-1, with D unclear. V was cut by 2 bases and J by 0 bases, with 10 bases left in between. Germline V gene data show CDR1 as MNHNY and CDR2 as SVGAGI (reference sequence). The CDR3 runs to 15 residues.